Following are 10 T cell receptor beta chains from one sample sequenced in a study of STAT5B mutations in CD4+ large granular lymphocyte leukemia. TCRdb keeps only in-frame clones here, not all; method: immunoSEQ multiplex PCR. The profile shows roughly 30,000 clones, about two thirds of them singletons. Sequenced material: CD4+ T cells from blood buffy coats. The receptor set was obtained from a human donor in good health.

This clone was picked up a small number of times. The rearrangement links TRBV6-1 to TRBJ2-7, with 8 nucleotides matching TRBD1. From germline, CDR1 is MNHNS and CDR2 SASEGT. V dropped 5 bases and J dropped 2; count of bases not matched to a gene: 5. The length of the CDR3 is 14 residues. The CDR3 is CASSWDRLTYEQYF. For the CDR3, the DNA is TGTGCCAGCAGTTGGGACAGGTTAACCTACGAGCAGTACTTC.

The V call is TRBV5-1, the J call TRBJ2-2, with 9 nucleotides matching TRBD2. Per germline, CDR1 SGHRS and CDR2 YFSETQ. Trimming cost V 0 bases and J 0 bases; bases outside gene matches: 9. The CDR3 is made up of 19 amino acids. The CDR3 here is CASSLASGSGRPNTGELFF. Written as DNA, the CDR3 is TGCGCCAGCAGCTTGGCTTCAGGTAGCGGGAGACCGAACACCGGGGAGCTGTTTTTT.

This chain uses TRBV4-1 with TRBJ2-7, with D possibly matching TRBD2 (6 bases). V lost 0 bases and J 2 bases, leaving 11 bases between the germline ends. The CDR3 totals 15 residues. The germline gives CDR1 MGHRA, CDR2 YSYEKL. The CDR3 DNA reads as TGCGCCAGCAGCCAAGAGGAGGGGCCTACCTACGAGCAGTACGTC. Encoded protein: CASSQEEGPTYEQYV.

This chain uses TRBV7-9 with TRBJ1-1, with 8 bases matching TRBD1. V was clipped by 5 bases and J by 1 base; unmatched bases: 6. Germline CDR1 SEHNR, CDR2 FQNEAQ (reference sequence). This CDR3 comprises 15 residues. The CDR3 DNA is TGTGCCAGCAGCCCAGGGGGCTCGGAGAACACTGAAGCTTTCTTT. Its translation: CASSPGGSENTEAFF.

This chain connects TRBV11-3 to TRBJ1-1; 8 nucleotides line up with TRBD1. This CDR3 is 14 amino acids long. Germline CDR1 SGHNT, CDR2 YENEEA. With V trimmed by 5 bases and J by 4 bases, 6 bases remained unmatched. CDR3 residues: CASSPGQGTTEAFF. DNA of the CDR3: TGTGCCAGCAGCCCCGGACAGGGAACCACTGAAGCTTTCTTT.

This clone was seen once. The chain recombines TRBV28 with TRBJ1-3; D perhaps matches TRBD1 (5 bases). From germline, CDR1 is MDHEN and CDR2 SYDVKM. Trimming took 2 bases from V and 3 from J, leaving 11 bases between them. The CDR3 has 15 residues. CDR3 bases: TGTGCCAGCAGTTTAGGGCAGGGCGGTGGAAACACCATATATTTT. Translation gives CASSLGQGGGNTIYF.

The chain links TRBV7-2 to TRBJ1-2; D ambiguous. The CDR3 consists of 12 residues. Deletions cut 1 base from V and 7 bases from J, with 7 bases between. Germline lookup yields CDR1 SGHTA and CDR2 FQGNSA. The CDR3 coding sequence is TGTGCCAGCAGCTTAGGGGCCCCTGGCTACACCTTC. Translating it yields CASSLGAPGYTF.

V is TRBV30 and J is TRBJ1-2; D not resolved. The CDR3 runs 13 residues. V was pared by 3 bases and J by 1 base, with 9 bases between. The germline CDR1 and CDR2 sequences are GTSNPN and SVGIG (reference sequence). The CDR3 spells CAWRTEFNYGYTF. CDR3 sequence (DNA): TGTGCCTGGAGGACCGAATTTAACTATGGCTACACCTTC.

DNA for the CDR3: TGCGCCAGCAGCCAAGTTGCTAGCGGGAGCACCGGGGAGCTGTTTTTT. Residues: CASSQVASGSTGELFF. V gene TRBV4-1 combines with J gene TRBJ2-2; 10 nucleotides match TRBD2. V dropped 1 base and J dropped 4; count of bases not matched to a gene: 3. Germline CDR1 reads MGHRA; CDR2 reads YSYEKL. The CDR3 runs to 16 residues.

J is TRBJ2-7 and V is TRBV19; maybe TRBD2 (5 bases). Germline values: CDR1 LNHDA, CDR2 SQIVND (reference sequence). V was trimmed by 3 bases and J by 4 bases, leaving 13 bases between them. This CDR3 is built from 14 residues. For the CDR3, the DNA is TGTGCCAGTAGTATCGAGGGTCTGGGGTACGAGCAGTACTTC. Amino acid sequence: CASSIEGLGYEQYF.